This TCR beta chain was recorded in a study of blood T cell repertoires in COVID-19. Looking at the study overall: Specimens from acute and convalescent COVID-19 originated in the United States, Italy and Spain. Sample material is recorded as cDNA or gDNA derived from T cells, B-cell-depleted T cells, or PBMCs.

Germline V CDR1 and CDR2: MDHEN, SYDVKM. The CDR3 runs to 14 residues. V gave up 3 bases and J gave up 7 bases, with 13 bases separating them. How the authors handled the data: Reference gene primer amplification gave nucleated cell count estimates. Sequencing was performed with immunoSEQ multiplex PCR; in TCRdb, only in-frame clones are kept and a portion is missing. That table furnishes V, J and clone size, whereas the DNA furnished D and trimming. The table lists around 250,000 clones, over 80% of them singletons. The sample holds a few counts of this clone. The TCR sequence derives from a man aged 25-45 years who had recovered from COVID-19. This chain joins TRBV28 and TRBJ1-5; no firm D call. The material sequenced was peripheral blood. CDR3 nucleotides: TGTGCCAGCAGTTTTTCCGGGGAGGTACAGCCCCAGCATTTT. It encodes CASSFSGEVQPQHF.